The table lists the clone carrying this T cell receptor (beta chain) with many counts. What it binds is not known. The junction does not match germline at one end; this may be a read error. In making TCR beta libraries, quantitative 5'-RACE with molecular barcodes was used. TCRdb redid the calling of the 5' RACE reads with MiXCR, one entry per CDR3 protein. This sample has fewer than 550,000 distinct CDR3 sequences, with about 5.4% found just once. Per the germline V gene, CDR1 is PRHDT and CDR2 is FYEKMQ (reference sequence). The CDR3 extends over 12 amino acids. This entry belongs to a study of CD8 T cells in ankylosing spondylitis. The study, taken as a whole, reports: A TCR beta motif of about eight highly homologous variants seemed to mark ankylosing spondylitis blood. Those disease-linked clones were CD8+; they were also relatively rare in peripheral blood. Matched synovial fluid from ankylosing spondylitis patients was reported to be enriched for disease-linked clones. Previously reported in reactive arthritis synovial fluid and blood were some of the motif variants.

This sequence was found in a male donor with ankylosing spondylitis. Sequenced: blood, either unsorted or a sorted T cell fraction (not recorded which). This chain links TRBV13 with TRBJ2-7, with D unclear. CDR3 amino acids: CASSSRSFEQYF. Written as DNA, the CDR3 is TGTGCCAGCAGCTCGCGATCCTTCGAGCAGTACTTC.